One TCR beta chain is described in this entry. Its antigen remains unknown. The data derive from a study of cytomegalovirus exposure and HLA in healthy donors. Findings of the study overall: CMV serostatus stood as the only immune exposure information on hand.

The primer mix had 60 Vbeta and 13 Jbeta primers. Sequencing used immunoSEQ multiplex PCR; TCRdb keeps in-frame clones, though not all of them. The profile shows around 140,000 clones, approximately 85% of them singletons. This CDR3 has 16 amino acids. Trimming stripped 3 bases from V and 2 bases from J, with 14 bases between. CDR1 LNHDA and CDR2 SQIVND come from the germline V gene (reference sequence). The V gene is TRBV19, the J gene TRBJ1-5, with D maybe TRBD1 (6 bases). The sample was PBMCs. The TCR sequence derives from a woman aged 40 to 49 in good health and CMV-seronegative. This CDR3 reads CASSIRQGYGNQPQHF. The DNA for the CDR3 is TGTGCCAGTAGTATCAGGCAGGGGTATGGCAATCAGCCCCAGCATTTT.